These 17 T cell receptor beta chains originate from one sample sequenced in a study of cytomegalovirus exposure and HLA in healthy donors. Amplification used 60 Vbeta primers and 13 Jbeta primers. Clones were read by immunoSEQ multiplex PCR, and TCRdb kept only the in-frame ones, dropping some. This specimen shows 65,000 to 90,000 clones; the ten leading clones hold approximately 2.9%. The sample consisted of PBMCs. All receptors come from a middle-aged man in good health and CMV-seronegative.

The chain employs TRBV29-1 and TRBJ1-1; TRBD1 might be the D (5 bases). Germline V CDR1 and CDR2: SQVTM, ANQGSEA. This CDR3 is built from 14 residues. Trimming took 6 bases from V and 1 from J, leaving 15 bases between them. The CDR3 DNA reads TGCAGCGTGGATCGTGGGGGGGAGAACACTGAAGCTTTCTTT. This gives the protein CSVDRGGENTEAFF.

The chain recombines TRBV5-1 with TRBJ2-2; TRBD1 matches 7 bases. This CDR3 contains 13 residues. The V segment lost 4 bases and the J segment 7 bases; nucleotides outside the gene matches: 4. Germline V lookup: CDR1 SGHRS, CDR2 YFSETQ. The CDR3 region has the DNA TGCGCCAGCAGCCTCGACAGGGTCGGGGAGCTGTTTTTT. It translates to CASSLDRVGELFF.

The chain recombines TRBV28 with TRBJ1-5, with 8 bases matching TRBD1. V lost 4 bases to trimming and J lost 5 bases; unmatched junction nucleotides: 25. Germline V gene data show CDR1 as MDHEN and CDR2 as SYDVKM. This CDR3 is built from 21 residues. The CDR3 DNA is TGTGCCAGCAGTTCAGGAAGATTGACTGGACGAAGACAGGGGATGGATCAGCCCCAGCATTTT. Protein: CASSSGRLTGRRQGMDQPQHF.

This chain uses TRBV19 with TRBJ2-3; TRBD2 agrees at 13 bases. The length of the CDR3 is 18 residues. Looked up from germline, CDR1 is LNHDA and CDR2 is SQIVND (reference sequence). The V and J ends lost 6 bases and 6 bases, in that order; junction bases with no gene match: 15. The CDR3 spells CASRSPGLAGRTGDTQYF. For the CDR3, the DNA is TGTGCCAGTAGATCCCCGGGACTAGCGGGGCGAACCGGGGATACGCAGTATTTT.

The chain uses TRBV11-1 and TRBJ1-1; the D is unclear. The CDR3 has 13 residues. The germline CDR1 and CDR2 sequences are SGHAT and FQDESV (reference sequence). The V end was cut by 3 bases, the J end by 4 bases, with 9 bases between. The CDR3 protein is CASSLFEATEAFF. The CDR3 bases are TGTGCCAGCAGCTTGTTTGAAGCCACTGAAGCTTTCTTT. Drawing the rest from reference TRBV11-1 and TRBJ1-1, the complete variable domain is EAEVAQSPRYKITEKSQAVAFWCDPISGHATLYWYRQILGQGPELLVQFQDESVVDDSQLPKDRFSAERLKGVDSTLKIQPAELGDSAMYLCASSLFEATEAFFGQGTRLTVV.

The chain has TRBV5-1 and TRBJ1-1, with a weak D call TRBD1 (6 bases). With 5 bases removed from V and 3 bases from J, the gap between germline ends came to 14 bases. This CDR3 region has 14 residues. CDR1 is SGHRS, CDR2 YFSETQ, per germline. The chain's CDR3 is CASRPGQSDTEAFF. CDR3 coding DNA: TGCGCCAGCAGACCCGGACAGTCTGACACTGAAGCTTTCTTT.

The DNA for the CDR3 is TGCGCCAGCAGCCAAGGAGTGGTGAGACAGGGAGTTGGCTACACCTTC. The encoded protein is CASSQGVVRQGVGYTF. The chain joins TRBV4-1 to TRBJ1-2; 7 nucleotides line up with TRBD1. Per the germline V gene, CDR1 is MGHRA and CDR2 is YSYEKL. This CDR3 is built from 16 residues. The V and J ends lost 1 base and 7 bases, in that order; junction bases with no gene match: 12.

The chain couples TRBV11-2 to TRBJ2-5; perhaps TRBD1 as D (5 bases). Germline V CDR1 and CDR2: SGHAT, FQNNGV. The ends were cut back, 2 bases at V and 1 base at J, with 14 bases in the middle. The length of the CDR3 is 16 residues. The CDR3 loop is CASSLHPGDSQETQYF. The CDR3 DNA reads as TGTGCCAGCAGCTTACACCCTGGTGACAGCCAAGAGACCCAGTACTTC. The whole variable domain, filled in from reference TRBV11-2 and TRBJ2-5, reads EAGVAQSPRYKIIEKRQSVAFWCNPISGHATLYWYQQILGQGPKLLIQFQNNGVVDDSQLPKDRFSAERLKGVDSTLKIQPAKLEDSAVYLCASSLHPGDSQETQYFGPGTRLLVL.

This chain connects TRBV27 to TRBJ2-7, with 9 bases matching TRBD1. The length of the CDR3 is 13 residues. V shed 9 bases and J 5 bases; nucleotides not matched to a gene: 8. Germline V gene lookup returns CDR1 MNHEY and CDR2 SMNVEV (reference sequence). The CDR3 DNA follows: TGTGCCAGAAGGGGACAGGGATCCGACGAGCAGTACTTC. Protein: CARRGQGSDEQYF.

The V and J genes are TRBV10-2 and TRBJ1-1; tentative D call: TRBD1 (5 bases). V was pared by 4 bases and J by 4 bases, with 16 bases between. This CDR3 has 15 residues. CDR1 and CDR2 from the germline V gene are WSHSY and SAAADI. CDR3 amino acids: CASSGTGGASTEAFF. The CDR3 coding sequence is TGCGCCAGCAGTGGGACCGGAGGGGCCAGCACTGAAGCTTTCTTT.

The V and J genes are TRBV5-6 and TRBJ1-6; the D gene is possibly TRBD1 (5 bases). The CDR3 runs 15 residues. The germline CDR1 and CDR2 sequences are SGHDT and YYEEEE. With 3 bases removed from V and 8 bases from J, the gap between germline ends came to 15 bases. CDR3 bases: TGTGCCAGCAGCTGGACACAAGCTAGGGATTCACCCCTCCACTTT. Protein product: CASSWTQARDSPLHF.

The chain is built from TRBV14 and TRBJ1-1; 8 bases fit TRBD1. The junction had 1 base not matched to a gene; V was cut back by 4 bases and J by 6 bases. This CDR3 comprises 12 residues. CDR1 is SGHDN, CDR2 FVKESK, per germline. The CDR3 sequence is CASSRTGPEAFF. CDR3 DNA: TGTGCCAGCAGCCGGACAGGGCCTGAAGCTTTCTTT. The variable domain in full, with the rest retrieved from reference TRBV14 and TRBJ1-1, is EAGVTQFPSHSVIEKGQTVTLRCDPISGHDNLYWYRRVMGKEIKFLLHFVKESKQDESGMPNNRFLAERTGGTYSTLKVQPAELEDSGVYFCASSRTGPEAFFGQGTRLTVV.

The rearrangement uses TRBV7-9 and TRBJ2-1; the match to TRBD2 covers 13 bases. Trimming cost V 6 bases and J 0 bases; bases outside gene matches: 8. Germline CDR1 is SEHNR and CDR2 is FQNEAQ (reference sequence). The length of the CDR3 is 18 residues. The CDR3 nucleotides read TGTGCCAGCAGTCCGGGACTAGCGGGATTGAGCTCCTACAATGAGCAGTTCTTC. It translates to CASSPGLAGLSSYNEQFF.

The V gene is TRBV11-2, the J gene TRBJ1-3, with D possibly TRBD1 on 5 matching bases. CDR3 length: 16 residues. V lost 1 base to trimming and J lost 3 bases, with 13 bases between them. Per the germline V gene, CDR1 is SGHAT and CDR2 is FQNNGV. DNA for the CDR3: TGTGCCAGCAGCTTAGGTGATGCAGGGATTGGAAACACCATATATTTT. Translation: CASSLGDAGIGNTIYF. The entire variable domain, with the rest obtained from reference TRBV11-2 and TRBJ1-3, is as follows: EAGVAQSPRYKIIEKRQSVAFWCNPISGHATLYWYQQILGQGPKLLIQFQNNGVVDDSQLPKDRFSAERLKGVDSTLKIQPAKLEDSAVYLCASSLGDAGIGNTIYFGEGSWLTVV.

The chain is built from TRBV19 and TRBJ1-5, with D unclear. Trimming cost V 9 bases and J 4 bases, with 16 bases left between them. This CDR3 spans 14 amino acids. CDR1 LNHDA and CDR2 SQIVND come from the germline V gene (reference sequence). The CDR3 spells CASAAGRQNQPQHF. For the CDR3, the DNA is TGTGCCAGCGCCGCGGGCAGACAAAATCAGCCCCAGCATTTT.

CDR3 residues: CASSQQGQSGNTIYF. The CDR3 coding sequence is TGTGCCAGCAGCCAGCAGGGACAGTCTGGAAACACCATATATTTT. The rearrangement uses TRBV4-2 and TRBJ1-3; 7 bases fit TRBD1. This CDR3 has 15 residues. Trimming took 3 bases from V and 1 from J; bases not matched to a gene: 3. Germline CDR1 and CDR2: LGHNA and YNFKEQ.

The V call is TRBV7-9, the J call TRBJ1-4; D is possibly TRBD1 (5 bases). The CDR3 runs to 15 residues. Germline values: CDR1 SEHNR, CDR2 FQNEAQ (reference sequence). The V gene lost 4 bases and the J gene lost 2 bases, with 11 bases spanning the gap. In DNA form, the CDR3 reads TGTGCCAGCAGCTCCCGACAGCCTACTAATGAAAAACTGTTTTTT. Its translation: CASSSRQPTNEKLFF.